The clone carrying this T cell receptor (beta chain) was seen repeatedly, ten times or more. What it recognizes is unknown. This entry belongs to a study of blood T cells in healthy people across ages. Study results and caveats: In long-lived donors, naive CD4+ cell counts and diversity exceeded those of aged donors. Significant beta diversity loss was already apparent by age 40, declining roughly linearly. Conclusively comparing naive with antigen-experienced cells was impossible with unsorted PBMCs.

Primers used in a second PCR of roughly 7 to 11 cycles were a sample-barcoded 5' primer and a J-beta primer mix. Unique molecular identifiers of 12 random nucleotides labeled each cDNA. TCRdb passed the 5' RACE reads through MiXCR, listing each CDR3 protein once. There are roughly 1,800,000 distinct CDR3 sequences in the sample; around half occur only once, and less than 2.5% lies in the top ten. CDR3 size: 12 residues. V was clipped by 4 bases and J by 7 bases; unmatched bases: 5. CDR1 and CDR2 (germline): SQVTM, ANQGSEA. The sequenced sample was blood. This receptor was identified in a woman aged 35 to 49 in good health. This chain uses TRBV29-1 with TRBJ2-5; 8 bases are shared with TRBD1. The DNA for the CDR3 is TGCAGCGTTGTTCAGGGGGCAGCGACCCAGTACTTC. This codes for CSVVQGAATQYF. Filled out from reference TRBV29-1 and TRBJ2-5, the complete variable domain reads SAVISQKPSRDICQRGTSLTIQCQVDSQVTMMFWYRQQPGQSLTLIATANQGSEATYESGFVIDKFPISRPNLTFSTLTVSNMSPEDSSIYLCSVVQGAATQYFGPGTRLLVL.